This T cell receptor beta chain was sequenced in a study of T cell repertoires in cytomegalovirus infection (dated by TCRdb to between 2018 and 2020). Regarding the study in general: Donor HLA type was relevant to the analysis, as public TCR beta signatures indicated carriage of CMV infection together with the matching HLA type. General findings and caveats noted by the study authors: The ex vivo response was dominated by HLA-C-restricted CMV-specific TCR beta clonotypes, which also provided the single most frequent clonotype in two of eight donors. In both this cohort and an independent cohort of 350 or so donors, the cumulative frequency of public TCR beta family members distinguished carriers of CMV infection plus the relevant HLA type.

Including cysteine and phenylalanine, the CDR3 has 15 amino acids. This entry keeps only the CDR3 DNA: 45 bases, framed from base 1. The germline V gene (reference sequence) provides CDR1 SGHKS and CDR2 YYEKEE. V is shortened by 2 bases, J by 0 bases, and the region joining them spans 9 bases. This clonotype came up many times. What antigen it recognizes has not been identified. The record has no base qualities; no much larger clone is one base away. Sequencing relied on an Illumina HiSeq 1500. TCRdb reprocessed the public reads (quality trimming at Q25 with fastp, clone calling with MiXCR) and kept in-frame beta chains. One record per CDR3 amino acid sequence lists the most common genes and DNA. This sample has fewer than 550,000 distinct CDR3 sequences in its table, and 30% to 40% of those were observed once. The ten biggest clones cover 12% to 15% of the sample.

The sample was PBMCs. The receptor was derived from a human donor in good health (CMV status not recorded). Some clones in this sample may be carry-over from other donors' samples. The chain is made from TRBV5-5 and TRBJ2-1; confidence is insufficient to name the D gene. CDR3 loop: CASSFTPSSYNEQFF. At the DNA level, the sequence is TGTGCCAGCAGCTTTACTCCGAGCTCCTACAATGAGCAGTTCTTC.